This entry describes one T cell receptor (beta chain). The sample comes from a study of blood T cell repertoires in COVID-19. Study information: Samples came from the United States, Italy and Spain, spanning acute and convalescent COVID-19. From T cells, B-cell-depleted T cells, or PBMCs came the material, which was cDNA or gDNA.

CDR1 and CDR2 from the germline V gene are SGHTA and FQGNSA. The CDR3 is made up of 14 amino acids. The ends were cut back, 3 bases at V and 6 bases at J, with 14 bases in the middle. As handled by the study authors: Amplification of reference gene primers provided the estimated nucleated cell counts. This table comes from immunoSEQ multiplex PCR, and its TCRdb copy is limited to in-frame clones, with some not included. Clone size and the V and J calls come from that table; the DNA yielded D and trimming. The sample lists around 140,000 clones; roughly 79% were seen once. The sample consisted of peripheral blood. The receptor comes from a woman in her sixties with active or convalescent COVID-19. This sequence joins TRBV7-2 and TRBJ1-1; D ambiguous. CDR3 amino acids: CASSFQRFVAEAFF. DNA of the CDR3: TGTGCCAGCAGCTTTCAGCGGTTCGTCGCTGAAGCTTTCTTT. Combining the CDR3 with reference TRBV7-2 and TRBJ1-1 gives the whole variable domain GAGVSQSPSNKVTEKGKDVELRCDPISGHTALYWYRQSLGQGLEFLIYFQGNSAPDKSGLPSDRFSAERTGGSVSTLTIQRTQQEDSAVYLCASSFQRFVAEAFFGQGTRLTVV.